The 26 T cell receptor beta chains given below trace back to one sample, sequenced in a study of shared clonotypes between healthy human individuals (dated by TCRdb to the early 2020s). For the CD8 naive samples, CD45RO-negative cells were positively selected for CCR7, yielding a CD45RA+CCR7+ population from which TemRA cells were excluded. Library method: the immunoSEQ multiplex PCR assay. TCRdb took over this immuneACCESS table, retaining in-frame rearrangements with V and J assigned. Such tables are incomplete; in checked studies, under half of the missing clones stem from an unresolved V gene, and the remainder is unexplained. For this sample the table gives roughly 600,000 clones, of which nearly 98% were detected only once. Around 0.3% of the sample belongs to the ten largest clones. Sequencing was carried out using naive CD8+ T cells sorted from blood. The meaning of the sample's cell subset or site label: CD45RA+CCR7+. These TCRs come from a man in his thirties or forties in good health.

The V gene is TRBV15, the J gene TRBJ2-3; 10 nucleotides match TRBD1. The CDR3 is made up of 17 amino acids. Germline V CDR1 and CDR2: LNHNV, YYDKDF (reference sequence). The J segment lost 0 bases and the V segment lost 0 bases, leaving 3 bases of the junction unmatched. CDR3 amino acids: CATSREGTGASTDTQYF. DNA of the CDR3: TGTGCCACCAGCAGAGAGGGGACAGGGGCCAGCACAGATACGCAGTATTTT.

This clone has a single count. The chain carries TRBV4-1 and TRBJ2-7; no reliable D call. The CDR3 length is 17 residues. Germline-derived CDR1 and CDR2 are MGHRA and YSYEKL. V lost 0 bases and J lost 4, with 19 bases in between. CDR3 sequence: CASSQDRWSVPQYEQYF. CDR3 coding DNA: TGCGCCAGCAGCCAAGATCGCTGGTCTGTACCTCAATACGAGCAGTACTTC.

V and J are TRBV5-1 and TRBJ2-3, with 8 bases that match TRBD2. The germline CDR1 and CDR2 sequences are SGHRS and YFSETQ. The CDR3 is 15 residues long. Trimming at V came to 4 bases and at J to 0 bases, leaving 4 bases not matched to a gene. Written as DNA, the CDR3 is TGCGCCAGCAGCCCCTGGACTAGCAGCACAGATACGCAGTATTTT. This codes for CASSPWTSSTDTQYF.

V gene TRBV27 combines with J gene TRBJ2-2; perhaps TRBD2 as D (6 bases). Germline assignment: CDR1 MNHEY and CDR2 SMNVEV (reference sequence). The CDR3 has 17 residues. V was pared by 2 bases and J by 3 bases, with 16 bases between. CDR3: CASSLTPPGEDTGELFF. CDR3 DNA sequence: TGTGCCAGCAGTTTAACCCCACCGGGGGAGGACACCGGGGAGCTGTTTTTT.

The rearrangement links TRBV5-1 to TRBJ2-3; 9 bases align to TRBD1. V lost 0 bases to trimming and J lost 4 bases; unmatched junction nucleotides: 18. From germline, CDR1 is SGHRS and CDR2 YFSETQ. CDR3 length: 20 amino acids. The CDR3 nucleotides read TGCGCCAGCAGCTTGGTTGGAGGGACAGGGCGGCTTCCGCGGCCAGATACGCAGTATTTT. As protein: CASSLVGGTGRLPRPDTQYF.

This chain links TRBV4-3 with TRBJ2-6; D perhaps matches TRBD1 (5 bases). The V and J ends lost 6 bases and 0 bases respectively, with 12 bases between them. Germline assignment: CDR1 LGHNA and CDR2 YSLEER. This CDR3 has 16 residues. CDR3 sequence (DNA): TGCGCCAGCAGTTACCACAGGTTCTCTGGGGCCAACGTCCTGACTTTC. It specifies CASSYHRFSGANVLTF.

The rearrangement joins TRBV29-1 to TRBJ2-2, with a tentative D call TRBD2 (6 bases). CDR1 is SQVTM, CDR2 ANQGSEA, per germline. The V and J ends lost 0 bases and 1 base respectively, with 12 bases between them. This CDR3 contains 16 residues. CDR3 region: CSVEEHSGKNTGELFF. Here the CDR3 DNA reads TGCAGCGTTGAAGAACATAGCGGAAAGAACACCGGGGAGCTGTTTTTT.

The chain employs TRBV29-1 and TRBJ1-5; D call uncertain. Germline loops: CDR1 SQVTM, CDR2 ANQGSEA. V was clipped by 4 bases and J by 8 bases, with 12 bases between them. The CDR3 loop spans 12 amino acids. This CDR3 reads CSVGTSGEPQHF. The DNA for the CDR3 is TGCAGCGTTGGGACGTCCGGTGAGCCCCAGCATTTT.

The rearrangement uses TRBV7-9 and TRBJ2-7; a possible D gene is TRBD1 (6 bases). V was shortened by 4 bases and J by 0 bases, with 10 bases between the two germline ends. Germline CDR1 and CDR2: SEHNR and FQNEAQ (reference sequence). The CDR3 runs 14 residues. CDR3 protein: CASSSKDSSYEQYF. For the CDR3, the DNA is TGTGCCAGCAGCTCCAAGGACAGCTCCTACGAGCAGTACTTC.

The rearrangement links TRBV7-8 to TRBJ2-1; tentative D call: TRBD2 (5 bases). Looked up from germline, CDR1 is SGHVS and CDR2 is FQNEAQ. CDR3 length: 12 residues. V was pared by 4 bases and J by 7 bases, with 8 bases between. Here the CDR3 reads CASSSGKNEQFF. CDR3 nucleotide sequence: TGTGCCAGCAGCTCGGGAAAAAATGAGCAGTTCTTC. The whole variable domain, filled in from reference TRBV7-8 and TRBJ2-1, reads GAGVSQSPRYKVAKRGQDVALRCDPISGHVSLFWYQQALGQGPEFLTYFQNEAQLDKSGLPSDRFFAERPEGSVSTLKIQRTQQEDSAVYLCASSSGKNEQFFGPGTRLTVL.

CDR3 in DNA: TGCAGCTTAGCCGGGACGGAGTTTGCGAATGAGCAGTTCTTC. It codes for CSLAGTEFANEQFF. The chain recombines TRBV29-1 with TRBJ2-1, with D possibly called TRBD1 or TRBD2 (5 bases each). Germline loops: CDR1 SQVTM, CDR2 ANQGSEA. The CDR3 is made up of 14 amino acids. V lost 8 bases and J 7 bases, leaving 21 bases between the germline ends.

The rearrangement uses TRBV27 and TRBJ2-2, with D tentatively TRBD1 (6 bases). V was pared by 8 bases and J by 1 base, with 8 bases between. The CDR3 runs 13 residues. The germline V gene has CDR1 MNHEY and CDR2 SMNVEV (reference sequence). The CDR3: CASLTGNTGELFF. The CDR3 DNA reads as TGTGCCAGCCTGACAGGGAACACCGGGGAGCTGTTTTTT.

The chain carries TRBV7-2 and TRBJ2-3; 12 nucleotides line up with TRBD2. The junction had 11 bases not matched to a gene; V was cut back by 4 bases and J by 6 bases. Germline CDR1 SGHTA, CDR2 FQGNSA. The CDR3 spans 17 residues. CDR3 DNA: TGTGCCAGCAGCTCCCCGACTAGCGGGAGATTCGGGGATACGCAGTATTTT. Translating it yields CASSSPTSGRFGDTQYF.

This sequence joins TRBV7-9 and TRBJ2-1, with 10 bases lining up with TRBD2. After removal of 5 bases from V and 7 bases from J, the junction contained 11 bases not matched to a gene. CDR3 length: 16 amino acids. CDR1 is SEHNR and CDR2 is FQNEAQ in the germline V gene (reference sequence). CDR3 sequence reads: CASSPPGLAKGNEQFF. The DNA of the CDR3 is TGTGCCAGCAGCCCTCCGGGACTAGCGAAGGGGAATGAGCAGTTCTTC.

V usage is TRBV5-1 and J usage is TRBJ2-5; D ambiguous. The germline V gene has CDR1 SGHRS and CDR2 YFSETQ. V shed 0 bases and J shed 5 bases, with 14 bases lying between them. The CDR3 extends over 15 amino acids. CDR3 region: CASSLGGASPETQYF. The CDR3 DNA sequence: TGCGCCAGCAGCTTGGGAGGTGCGAGTCCGGAGACCCAGTACTTC.

This clone was detected many times. The junction does not match germline at one end; this may be a read error. The chain recombines TRBV7-2 with TRBJ1-1; 9 bases are shared with TRBD1. The germline gives CDR1 SGHTA, CDR2 FQGNSA. This CDR3 is built from 16 residues. CDR3 bases: TGTGCCAGCAGCTTAGGCGGGACAGGGTCGAACGCTGAAGCTTTCTTT. Amino acids: CASSLGGTGSNAEAFF.

This chain connects TRBV11-2 to TRBJ1-2; D is undetermined. V was shortened by 3 bases and J by 5 bases, with 10 bases between the two germline ends. The CDR3 is 13 amino acids. Germline loops: CDR1 SGHAT, CDR2 FQNNGV. Here the CDR3 reads CASSLALAYGYTF. DNA for the CDR3: TGTGCCAGCAGCTTGGCCCTAGCTTATGGCTACACCTTC.

This chain links TRBV11-2 with TRBJ2-5, with 11 bases lining up with TRBD1. This CDR3 is 17 amino acids long. The V and J ends lost 5 bases and 1 base, in that order; junction bases with no gene match: 9. Germline V CDR1 and CDR2: SGHAT, FQNNGV. Here the CDR3 DNA reads TGTGCCAGCAGCCCCACCCGGGACAGGGGGTTCCAAGAGACCCAGTACTTC. Residues: CASSPTRDRGFQETQYF. Supplemented by reference TRBV11-2 and TRBJ2-5, the full variable domain reads EAGVAQSPRYKIIEKRQSVAFWCNPISGHATLYWYQQILGQGPKLLIQFQNNGVVDDSQLPKDRFSAERLKGVDSTLKIQPAKLEDSAVYLCASSPTRDRGFQETQYFGPGTRLLVL.

The chain joins TRBV11-2 to TRBJ1-1; D not certain. The CDR3 is 12 residues long. V lost 5 bases and J lost 1, with 5 bases in between. Germline loops: CDR1 SGHAT, CDR2 FQNNGV. CDR3 coding DNA: TGTGCCAGCAGCCATACGAACACTGAAGCTTTCTTT. Protein product: CASSHTNTEAFF.

The CDR3 DNA is TGTGCCAGCAGCTTTGGAACCTGGAACAAAGAGACCCAGTACTTC. This translates into CASSFGTWNKETQYF. The chain combines TRBV5-4 with TRBJ2-5; D gene unclear. CDR1 is SGHNT and CDR2 is YYREEE in the germline V gene (reference sequence). V lost 2 bases to trimming and J lost 3 bases, with 14 bases between them. The CDR3 extends over 15 amino acids.

The chain is built from TRBV9 and TRBJ2-7; 9 bases are a match to TRBD1. The trim removed 2 bases at V and 5 bases at J, leaving 11 bases unmatched. From germline, CDR1 is SGDLS and CDR2 YYNGEE. The CDR3 sequence is 16 residues long. Here the CDR3 DNA reads TGTGCCAGCAGCGTTAAGATTTGGGACAGGGCCGACGAGCAGTACTTC. Its translation: CASSVKIWDRADEQYF.

V usage is TRBV4-1 and J usage is TRBJ2-7; TRBD1 aligns across 9 bases. This CDR3 spans 14 amino acids. The germline gives CDR1 MGHRA, CDR2 YSYEKL. With V trimmed by 5 bases and J by 3 bases, 5 bases remained unmatched. CDR3 bases: TGCGCCAGCAGCTGGAGGACAGGGGACTACGAGCAGTACTTC. This codes for CASSWRTGDYEQYF.

CDR3 amino acids: CASSLLAGGPHGELFF. CDR3 in DNA: TGCGCCAGCAGCCTGCTAGCGGGAGGGCCGCACGGGGAGCTGTTTTTT. The chain has TRBV5-1 and TRBJ2-2, with 12 bases aligning to TRBD2. The CDR3 covers 16 residues. Germline values: CDR1 SGHRS, CDR2 YFSETQ. J gave up 7 bases and V 4 bases, and 8 bases lay outside the gene matches.

This chain joins TRBV11-2 and TRBJ1-1; the D gene is possibly TRBD1 (5 bases). CDR1 is SGHAT and CDR2 is FQNNGV in the germline V gene. The CDR3 totals 15 residues. With 0 bases removed from V and 2 bases from J, the gap between germline ends came to 10 bases. The CDR3 region is CASSLDPGLNTEAFF. Written as DNA, the CDR3 is TGTGCCAGCAGCTTAGATCCGGGACTAAACACTGAAGCTTTCTTT.

This clone was detected only once. The chain recombines TRBV7-3 with TRBJ2-7, with no clear D. With 4 bases removed from V and 1 base from J, the gap between germline ends came to 8 bases. The CDR3 has 13 amino acids. The V gene's germline CDR1 is SGHTA and CDR2 FQGTGA. CDR3 in DNA: TGTGCCAGCAGCTCCGCCTTTTCCTACGAGCAGTACTTC. It specifies CASSSAFSYEQYF. Full variable domain (missing parts from reference TRBV7-3 and TRBJ2-7): GAGVSQTPSNKVTEKGKYVELRCDPISGHTALYWYRQSLGQGPEFLIYFQGTGAADDSGLPNDRFFAVRPEGSVSTLKIQRTERGDSAVYLCASSSAFSYEQYFGPGTRLTVT.

The chain uses TRBV7-9 and TRBJ2-5; 12 nucleotides agree with TRBD2. The V and J ends lost 5 bases and 4 bases, in that order; junction bases with no gene match: 8. In germline, CDR1 is SEHNR, CDR2 FQNEAQ (reference sequence). CDR3 length: 16 amino acids. The CDR3, as DNA: TGTGCCAGCAGCGCCCGACTAGCGGGAGATAGAGAGACCCAGTACTTC. Its translation: CASSARLAGDRETQYF.